The 27 T cell receptor beta chains below all came from one sample that was sequenced in a study of blood T cell repertoires in COVID-19. The method was immunoSEQ multiplex PCR; TCRdb's version includes in-frame clones alone and lacks a portion of them. The data contain roughly 260,000 clones, approximately 89% of them singletons. Sequencing was performed on peripheral blood. The receptors were gathered from a woman between 50 and 59 years old with acute or convalescent COVID-19.

The chain has TRBV5-5 and TRBJ2-2, with a tentative D call TRBD2 (6 bases). The ends were cut back, 4 bases at V and 5 bases at J, with 18 bases in the middle. CDR3 length: 16 amino acids. CDR1 SGHKS and CDR2 YYEKEE come from the germline V gene (reference sequence). The CDR3 region is CASSPGDPRRTGELFF. The CDR3 DNA sequence: TGTGCCAGCAGCCCGGGGGACCCCAGGCGGACCGGGGAGCTGTTTTTT. Filled out from reference TRBV5-5 and TRBJ2-2, the complete variable domain reads DAGVTQSPTHLIKTRGQQVTLRCSPISGHKSVSWYQQVLGQGPQFIFQYYEKEERGRGNFPDRFSARQFPNYSSELNVNALLLGDSALYLCASSPGDPRRTGELFFGEGSRLTVL.

The genes are TRBV11-2 and TRBJ2-7; D is perhaps TRBD1 (6 bases). V lost 4 bases and J lost 4, with 11 bases in between. Germline V gives CDR1 SGHAT, CDR2 FQNNGV. CDR3 size: 13 residues. The CDR3 reads CASSSLDRYEQYF. CDR3 DNA: TGTGCCAGCAGCTCCTTGGACAGATACGAGCAGTACTTC.

V usage is TRBV27 and J usage is TRBJ2-2; possible D gene TRBD2, 6 bases. V gave up 3 bases and J gave up 6 bases, with 17 bases separating them. This CDR3 comprises 16 residues. Germline V gene lookup returns CDR1 MNHEY and CDR2 SMNVEV (reference sequence). CDR3: CASSFGRRGPAGELFF. The CDR3 DNA is TGTGCCAGCAGTTTCGGCAGGAGGGGTCCGGCCGGGGAGCTGTTTTTT.

This chain links TRBV6-5 with TRBJ1-6; D not resolved. This CDR3 is 13 amino acids long. CDR1 is MNHEY and CDR2 is SVGAGI in the germline V gene. Trimming stripped 2 bases from V and 13 bases from J, with 12 bases between. The CDR3 DNA reads TGTGCCAGCAGTTACGGCAGATCCATGCCCCTCCACTTT. It is translated as CASSYGRSMPLHF.

CDR3 coding DNA: TGTGCCAGCAGTGTAACAGGGGTAAATCAGCCCCAGCATTTT. Amino acids: CASSVTGVNQPQHF. The chain employs TRBV27 and TRBJ1-5, with 7 nucleotides matching TRBD1. The CDR3 length is 14 residues. J lost 4 bases, V lost 5 bases, and 5 bases had no gene match. Germline CDR1 MNHEY, CDR2 SMNVEV (reference sequence).

This sequence joins TRBV27 and TRBJ1-3, with D perhaps matching TRBD1 (5 bases). The CDR3 is 19 residues long. In germline, CDR1 is MNHEY, CDR2 SMNVEV (reference sequence). V was shortened by 6 bases and J by 1 base, with 25 bases between the two germline ends. CDR3 bases: TGTGCCAGCAGGGCCCTTGGGGGGTCCTCTAAACGGTCTGGAAACACCATATATTTT. Translating it yields CASRALGGSSKRSGNTIYF.

This sequence joins TRBV9 and TRBJ1-1; 10 bases are a match to TRBD1. The CDR3 contains 15 residues. The germline V gene encodes CDR1 SGDLS and CDR2 YYNGEE. V was pared by 5 bases and J by 3 bases, with 7 bases of the junction left unmatched. The CDR3 DNA sequence: TGTGCCAGCAGTCCCGGGACAGGGGAGGACACTGAAGCTTTCTTT. Translation: CASSPGTGEDTEAFF.

This clone was seen just once. The chain links TRBV5-1 to TRBJ2-2, with a possible D match to TRBD2 (5 bases). Germline values: CDR1 SGHRS, CDR2 YFSETQ. CDR3 length: 13 amino acids. Trimming took off 2 bases at V and 5 bases at J, with 7 bases between the two ends. CDR3 loop: CASSFRETGELFF. CDR3 DNA sequence: TGCGCCAGCAGCTTCCGGGAAACCGGGGAGCTGTTTTTT.

The V and J genes are TRBV3-1 (or the pseudogene TRBV3-2) and TRBJ2-7; 7 nucleotides match TRBD1. This CDR3 spans 14 amino acids. Germline V gene sequence: CDR1 LGHDT, CDR2 YNNKEL (reference sequence). V trimming: 4 bases; J trimming: 1 base; junction bases outside the gene matches: 4. The CDR3 region is CASSPPGQSYEQYF. CDR3 sequence (DNA): TGTGCCAGCAGCCCTCCGGGACAGTCCTACGAGCAGTACTTC.

To note about this clone: The same CDR3 also results from other DNA sequences found in this sample. V usage is TRBV29-1 and J usage is TRBJ1-4; 10 bases fit TRBD1. The CDR3 length is 17 residues. In germline, CDR1 is SQVTM, CDR2 ANQGSEA. V lost 0 bases, J lost 4 bases, and 8 bases stayed unmatched. The CDR3 DNA is TGCAGCGTTGAAGAAGTGGGACAGGGGTTAGGTAATGAAAAACTGTTTTTT. It yields the protein CSVEEVGQGLGNEKLFF.

The chain recombines TRBV4-1 with TRBJ1-5; 7 nucleotides line up with TRBD1. This CDR3 is 17 amino acids long. Germline V gene lookup returns CDR1 MGHRA and CDR2 YSYEKL. Germline trimming cut 1 base from V and 7 bases from J; bases unmatched to any gene: 13. CDR3 in amino acids: CASSQGQGDWSSQPQHF. The CDR3 DNA sequence: TGCGCCAGCAGCCAAGGACAGGGAGACTGGAGTTCCCAGCCCCAGCATTTT.

This clone was counted a few times. The rearrangement joins TRBV2 to TRBJ2-7, with 9 nucleotides matching TRBD1. CDR1 SNHLY and CDR2 FYNNEI come from the germline V gene. The length of the CDR3 is 13 residues. V was pared by 4 bases and J by 6 bases, with 4 bases of the junction left unmatched. The CDR3 DNA reads as TGTGCCAGCAGTGTACAGGGGGCGGGCGAGCAGTACTTC. This translates into CASSVQGAGEQYF.

This rearrangement joins TRBV7-2 to TRBJ2-2; the match to TRBD1 covers 8 bases. The germline CDR1 and CDR2 sequences are SGHTA and FQGNSA. CDR3 length: 15 amino acids. Germline trimming cut 11 bases from V and 0 bases from J; bases unmatched to any gene: 8. The CDR3 DNA reads as TGTGCCTGGGACAGGCTGTTCGCGAACACCGGGGAGCTGTTTTTT. Translating gives CAWDRLFANTGELFF.

V is TRBV14 and J is TRBJ2-1; D is perhaps TRBD1 (5 bases). The CDR3 sequence is 21 residues long. The V end lost 0 bases, the J end lost 0 bases, and 24 bases lay between the germline ends. The V gene's germline CDR1 is SGHDN and CDR2 FVKESK. For the CDR3, the DNA is TGTGCCAGCAGCCAAGAATCTTGGGGTAGAGCAGGGAAAGGCTCCTACAATGAGCAGTTCTTC. This codes for CASSQESWGRAGKGSYNEQFF.

The chain carries TRBV27 and TRBJ2-1; TRBD1 might be the D (5 bases). Trimming shortened V by 3 bases and J by 9 bases, and 15 bases separated the two germline ends. The CDR3 contains 14 residues. Germline loops: CDR1 MNHEY, CDR2 SMNVEV (reference sequence). CDR3 protein: CASSFWGPGGEQFF. The CDR3, as DNA: TGTGCCAGCAGTTTTTGGGGCCCGGGCGGTGAGCAGTTCTTC.

The count of this clone is one. The chain uses TRBV7-3 and TRBJ2-7, with 8 bases that match TRBD2. Germline CDR1 reads SGHTA; CDR2 reads FQGTGA. The CDR3 covers 15 residues. Trimming cost V 1 base and J 0 bases; bases outside gene matches: 2. The CDR3 DNA follows: TGTGCCAGCAGCTTAATGGCGGGAGGCTCCTACGAGCAGTACTTC. This encodes CASSLMAGGSYEQYF.

V usage is TRBV5-4 and J usage is TRBJ2-1; TRBD2 agrees at 7 bases. Germline lookup yields CDR1 SGHNT and CDR2 YYREEE (reference sequence). CDR3 size: 16 residues. The ends lost 4 bases at V and 0 bases at J; junction bases unmatched: 7. CDR3: CASSRAGGFSYNEQFF. As DNA, the CDR3 is TGTGCCAGCAGCCGGGCCGGGGGGTTCTCCTACAATGAGCAGTTCTTC.

This chain uses TRBV27 with TRBJ2-7; a possible D gene is TRBD2 (6 bases). The CDR3 totals 14 residues. V lost 3 bases to trimming and J lost 5 bases, with 14 bases between them. CDR1 is MNHEY and CDR2 is SMNVEV in the germline V gene (reference sequence). The CDR3 bases are TGTGCCAGCAGTTTTCGGCGGGATGCCCACGAGCAGTACTTC. This sequence encodes CASSFRRDAHEQYF.

This chain connects TRBV24-1 to TRBJ2-3, with 15 nucleotides matching TRBD2. The junction had 9 bases not matched to a gene; V was cut back by 9 bases and J by 3 bases. The CDR3 is 17 amino acids. Germline loops: CDR1 KGHDR, CDR2 SFDVKD. CDR3: CATATSGLAGGTDTQYF. CDR3 DNA sequence: TGTGCCACCGCTACCTCGGGACTAGCGGGAGGAACAGATACGCAGTATTTT.

This chain connects TRBV19 to TRBJ1-2; D is uncertain. This CDR3 has 11 residues. The germline CDR1 and CDR2 sequences are LNHDA and SQIVND (reference sequence). The V and J ends lost 4 bases and 8 bases respectively, with 8 bases between them. The CDR3 loop reads CASSTMRGYTF. The CDR3 DNA sequence: TGTGCCAGTAGTACAATGAGGGGCTACACCTTC.

The chain is built from TRBV5-1 and TRBJ2-1; 7 nucleotides line up with TRBD2. The CDR3 loop spans 15 amino acids. V lost 0 bases, J lost 8 bases, and 8 bases stayed unmatched. Germline CDR1 and CDR2: SGHRS and YFSETQ. CDR3 loop: CASSLEQAGRDEQFF. The CDR3 DNA reads as TGCGCCAGCAGCTTGGAACAAGCGGGAAGGGATGAGCAGTTCTTC.

This sequence joins TRBV28 and TRBJ2-2; 7 bases are shared with TRBD2. CDR1 and CDR2 from the germline V gene are MDHEN and SYDVKM. This CDR3 is built from 15 residues. Trimming removed 7 bases from V and 3 bases from J; junction bases left unmatched: 8. Here the CDR3 reads CASTKKLADTGELFF. CDR3 bases: TGTGCCAGCACTAAAAAGCTAGCGGACACCGGGGAGCTGTTTTTT.

In regard to this clone: The junction shows a germline mismatch at one end, possibly a read error. The chain recombines TRBV19 with TRBJ1-2; D not resolved. Germline V gene data show CDR1 as LNHDA and CDR2 as SQIVND (reference sequence). The CDR3 is 15 amino acids. The CDR3 reads CASSKGARLTHGYTF. As DNA, the CDR3 is TGTGCCAGCAGTAAGGGAGCCCGGCTAACCCATGGCTACACCTTC.

The chain uses TRBV18 and TRBJ2-7, with 10 bases that match TRBD2. This CDR3 spans 14 amino acids. J lost 5 bases, V lost 6 bases, and 7 bases had no gene match. Germline CDR1 reads KGHSH; CDR2 reads LQKENI. This CDR3 is CASSPSGSFDEQYF. CDR3 nucleotides: TGTGCCAGCTCTCCTAGCGGGAGTTTCGACGAGCAGTACTTC.

This clone was counted only a few times. The CDR3 spells CASSFRSKLLTGELFF. The CDR3 nucleotides are TGTGCCAGCAGCTTCCGATCAAAGCTCCTCACCGGGGAGCTGTTTTTT. The V call is TRBV5-4, the J call TRBJ2-2; no reliable D call. CDR1 SGHNT and CDR2 YYREEE come from the germline V gene (reference sequence). Trimming pared 2 bases from V and 4 bases from J, leaving 15 bases between. This CDR3 spans 16 amino acids. Full variable domain (outside the CDR3, taken from reference TRBV5-4 and TRBJ2-2): ETGVTQSPTHLIKTRGQQVTLRCSSQSGHNTVSWYQQALGQGPQFIFQYYREEENGRGNFPPRFSGLQFPNYSSELNVNALELDDSALYLCASSFRSKLLTGELFFGEGSRLTVL.

The chain uses TRBV13 and TRBJ1-4, with D unclear. The CDR3 contains 14 residues. Germline V gene sequence: CDR1 PRHDT, CDR2 FYEKMQ (reference sequence). The ends were cut back, 0 bases at V and 8 bases at J, with 10 bases in the middle. The CDR3 reads CASSLGSEGEKLFF. DNA for the CDR3: TGTGCCAGCAGCTTAGGTTCGGAGGGAGAAAAACTGTTTTTT.

The rearrangement uses TRBV27 and TRBJ2-3; 7 nucleotides line up with TRBD2. Germline assignment: CDR1 MNHEY and CDR2 SMNVEV (reference sequence). The CDR3 contains 15 residues. V gave up 3 bases and J gave up 6 bases; unmatched junction bases: 9. This CDR3 reads CASSFERGQMDTQYF. The CDR3 DNA reads as TGTGCCAGCAGTTTTGAGCGGGGCCAAATGGATACGCAGTATTTT.